Given below is one TCR beta chain in context. Its antigen is currently unknown. Primers for the PCR totalled 60 Vbeta and 13 Jbeta. Here immunoSEQ multiplex PCR was the method, and the copy in TCRdb shows in-frame clones only, minus some. The sample contains more than 150,000 clones, roughly four fifths of which appear only once. This specimen belongs to a study of cytomegalovirus exposure and HLA in healthy donors. Notes on the study in general: Donors were assumed by presence/absence analyses to have roughly uniform sequencing depth.

J gave up 4 bases and V 0 bases, and 4 bases lay outside the gene matches. Germline V gene lookup returns CDR1 SGDLS and CDR2 YYNGEE. This CDR3 has 15 residues. J is TRBJ2-5 and V is TRBV9; 9 nucleotides match TRBD2. This TCR was recovered from a man between 45 and 60 years old in good health and CMV-seronegative. Material for sequencing was PBMCs. The chain's CDR3 is CASSVGLAGLETQYF. The CDR3, as DNA: TGTGCCAGCAGCGTAGGGCTAGCGGGGTTAGAGACCCAGTACTTC.